This TCR beta chain comes out of a study of T-cell memory formation after mild COVID-19. Germline assignment: CDR1 LGHNA and CDR2 YSLEER. V lost 4 bases to trimming and J lost 5 bases, with 12 bases between them. The length of the CDR3 is 15 residues. TCRdb used MiXCR to reprocess the 5' RACE reads, holding one entry per CDR3 protein. The sample comprises about 350,000 distinct CDR3 sequences, roughly an eighth of which are singletons, and about 20% rests with the top ten. This clonotype appeared a few times. The sequencing sample was made of PBMCs or a T cell subset sorted from them (not recorded which). This TCR came from a man aged 18 to 29 who had mild COVID-19 (a few samples of this study predate the infection). Cell type and time point are not known. The rearrangement uses TRBV4-3 and TRBJ1-6; D possibly corresponds to TRBD1 (5 bases). CDR3 in amino acids: CASSLVTTDNSPLHF. The CDR3, as DNA: TGCGCCAGCAGCCTAGTTACGACAGATAATTCACCCCTCCACTTT.